This T cell receptor (beta chain) was documented in a study of blood T cells in healthy people across ages. Study-level findings and limits: TCR beta diversity correlated strongly with naive T cell percentage.

About this clonotype itself: Its antigen is not identified.

The ends were cut back, 1 base at V and 1 base at J, with 13 bases in the middle. Germline CDR1 reads KGHSH; CDR2 reads LQKENI. The CDR3 spans 17 residues. PCR was performed a second time for roughly 7 to 11 cycles using a sample-barcoded 5' primer and a J-beta primer mix. Every sample produced at least 2.5 million CDR3-containing paired-end reads. Using its own MiXCR run on the 5' RACE reads, TCRdb lists one record per CDR3 protein. The sample shows about 760,000 distinct CDR3 sequences, approximately 53% of them seen only once. Sequenced input: blood. The receptor was isolated from a man aged 40-55 years in good health. V usage is TRBV18 and J usage is TRBJ1-4, with a tentative D call TRBD1 (5 bases). The CDR3 here is CASSPLGGDRTNEKLFF. The DNA of the CDR3 is TGTGCCAGCTCACCACTCGGAGGGGATAGAACTAATGAAAAACTGTTTTTT. Combining the CDR3 with reference TRBV18 and TRBJ1-4 gives the whole variable domain NAGVMQNPRHLVRRRGQEARLRCSPMKGHSHVYWYRQLPEEGLKFMVYLQKENIIDESGMPKERFSAEFPKEGPSILRIQQVVRGDSAAYFCASSPLGGDRTNEKLFFGSGTQLSVL.